Here is one T cell receptor beta chain with its context. Via MiXCR, TCRdb re-called the 5' RACE reads, giving one row per CDR3 protein. The table has approximately 550,000 distinct CDR3 sequences, about 19% seen once. The source of the sample is a study of T cells after yellow fever vaccination. V lost 7 bases, J lost 1 base, and 11 bases lay in between. CDR3 length: 13 residues. CDR1 is MGHDK, CDR2 SYGVNS, per germline. The sample here was PBMCs, taken 15 days after the yellow fever booster vaccination. This sequence joins TRBV25-1 and TRBJ2-7; D is possibly TRBD2 (6 bases). The sequence was collected from a man aged 30-40 years who received the YFV17D yellow fever vaccine. CDR3 amino acids: CASTLGRSYEQYF. The CDR3 bases are TGTGCCAGCACGCTCGGGAGATCCTACGAGCAGTACTTC.